This TCR beta chain was obtained from a study of cytomegalovirus exposure and HLA in healthy donors. Study information: Among 150 million to 200 million T cells, an earlier analysis found 117 million unique TCR beta sequences. The study's findings and limits: Presence/absence comparisons presumed near-even sequencing depth among donors. Researchers reported in a later analysis that common viral pathogens appeared linked to several top clusters.

Primers: 60 Vbeta forward and 13 Jbeta reverse. TCRdb's copy holds only in-frame clones and misses some; the assay was immunoSEQ multiplex PCR. The data contain about 130,000 clones, roughly 74% of them seen just once; the ten biggest clones take up around 4.2%. The CDR3 totals 16 residues. V lost 4 bases and J lost 5; bases outside the gene matches: 12. CDR1 and CDR2 from the germline V gene are SGHRS and YFSETQ. Notes on this clone: Its antigen remains unknown.

This chain uses TRBV5-1 with TRBJ2-5, with 9 bases identical to TRBD2. The source is a woman aged 50 to 60 in good health and CMV-seropositive. The sample was PBMCs. The CDR3 sequence: CASSEGSGGGLETQYF. CDR3 nucleotide sequence: TGCGCCAGCAGCGAAGGTAGCGGGGGCGGATTGGAGACCCAGTACTTC.